This T cell receptor beta chain stems from a study of blood T cell repertoires in COVID-19. About the study: Samples representing acute and convalescent COVID-19 were sourced from the United States, Italy and Spain. Sample material is recorded as cDNA or gDNA derived from T cells, B-cell-depleted T cells, or PBMCs.

Original processing methods: Reference gene primers were amplified, and this amplification served to estimate nucleated cell counts. TCRdb's table, derived via immunoSEQ multiplex PCR, lists solely in-frame clones and lacks some. That table is the source of V, J and clone size, and D and trimming were worked out from the DNA. Seen here are roughly 200,000 clones, 85% to 90% observed once, and the top ten hold 10%. This CDR3 spans 18 amino acids. Trimming at V came to 3 bases and at J to 3 bases, leaving 5 bases not matched to a gene. Germline V gives CDR1 PRHDT, CDR2 FYEKMQ (reference sequence). Followed longitudinally, the Seattle patients had been enrolled during active infection.

V is TRBV13 and J is TRBJ2-4, with 16 bases identical to TRBD2. The source material was peripheral blood. The TCR comes from a woman aged 45-59 years with COVID-19, enrolled during active disease. As DNA, the CDR3 is TGTGCCAGCAGCTTGGGACTAGCGGGGGGGCCCGGCAAAAACATTCAGTACTTC. The encoded protein is CASSLGLAGGPGKNIQYF.